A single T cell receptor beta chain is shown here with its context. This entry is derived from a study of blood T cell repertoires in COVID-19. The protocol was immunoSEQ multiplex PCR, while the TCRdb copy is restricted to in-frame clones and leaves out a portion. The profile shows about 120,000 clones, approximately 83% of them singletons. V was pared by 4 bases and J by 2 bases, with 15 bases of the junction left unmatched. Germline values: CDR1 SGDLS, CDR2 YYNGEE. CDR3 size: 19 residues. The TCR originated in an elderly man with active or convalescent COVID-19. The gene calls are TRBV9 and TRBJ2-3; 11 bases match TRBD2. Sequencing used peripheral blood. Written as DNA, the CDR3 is TGTGCCAGCAGCCCATTGGAAGGAGCTAGCGGGGGGTACACAGATACGCAGTATTTT. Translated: CASSPLEGASGGYTDTQYF.